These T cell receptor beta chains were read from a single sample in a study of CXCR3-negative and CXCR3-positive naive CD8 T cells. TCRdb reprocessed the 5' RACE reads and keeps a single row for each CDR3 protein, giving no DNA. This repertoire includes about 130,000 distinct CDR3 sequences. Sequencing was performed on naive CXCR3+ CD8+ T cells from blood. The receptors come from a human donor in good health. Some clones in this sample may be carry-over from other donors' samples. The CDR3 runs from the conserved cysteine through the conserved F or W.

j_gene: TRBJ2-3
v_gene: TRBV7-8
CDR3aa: CASSLGSRGPTDTQYF

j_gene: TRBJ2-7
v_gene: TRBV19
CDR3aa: CATALAGLSYEQYF

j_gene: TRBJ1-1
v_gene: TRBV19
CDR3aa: CASSIPQWANTEAFF

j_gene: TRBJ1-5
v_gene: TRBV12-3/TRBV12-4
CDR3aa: CASTLNSNQPQHF

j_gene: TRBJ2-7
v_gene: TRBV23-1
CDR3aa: CASSQHWARSHEQYF

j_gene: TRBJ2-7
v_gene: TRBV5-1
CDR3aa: CASSLAWGPNYEQYF

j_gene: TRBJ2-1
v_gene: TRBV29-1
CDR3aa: CSCEVAGGLVFEQFF

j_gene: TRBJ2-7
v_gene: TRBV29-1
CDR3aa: CSVGDPATEKTDF

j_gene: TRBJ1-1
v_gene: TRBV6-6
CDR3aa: CASLLGGMNIEAFF

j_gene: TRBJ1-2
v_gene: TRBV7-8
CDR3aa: CASSSRTGNYGYTF

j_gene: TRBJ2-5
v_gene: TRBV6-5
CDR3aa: CASSSSGSDQETQYF

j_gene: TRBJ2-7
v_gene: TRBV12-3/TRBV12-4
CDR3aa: CASSSYDRASSYEQYF

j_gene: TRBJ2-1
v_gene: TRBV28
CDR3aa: CASRPGQGYSGTYNEQFF

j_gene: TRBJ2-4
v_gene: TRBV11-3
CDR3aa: CASSLDRAGYQNIQYF

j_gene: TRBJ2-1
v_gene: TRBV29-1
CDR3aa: CSVEDTGYYNEQFF

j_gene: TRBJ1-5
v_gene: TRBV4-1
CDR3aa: CASSQVVGNQPQHF

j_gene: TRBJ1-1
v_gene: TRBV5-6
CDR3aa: CASTFVRANTEAFF

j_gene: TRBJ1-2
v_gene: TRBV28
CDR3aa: CASSPKGAGALDYGYTF

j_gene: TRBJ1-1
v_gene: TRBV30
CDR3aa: CAWSGDLEAFF